The 27 T cell receptor beta chains given below trace back to one sample, sequenced in a study of identical twins. TCRdb reanalysed the 5' RACE reads using MiXCR and keeps one entry per CDR3 protein. The repertoire consists of 1.5 million or so distinct CDR3 sequences, with less than 40% occurring once and the leading ten covering 0.25% to 0.3%. The sample taken for sequencing was cord blood. The receptors were sampled from a newborn girl in good health.

The genes are TRBV9 and TRBJ2-3, with a weak D call TRBD2 (6 bases). Deletions cut 0 bases from V and 6 bases from J, with 14 bases between. Germline V gene lookup returns CDR1 SGDLS and CDR2 YYNGEE. The length of the CDR3 is 15 residues. CDR3 nucleotides: TGTGCCAGCAGCGTAGGAGGCCCGGGAGTGGATACGCAGTATTTT. It encodes CASSVGGPGVDTQYF.

This chain uses TRBV2 with TRBJ1-1; D uncertain. Trimming cost V 2 bases and J 2 bases, with 15 bases left between them. The CDR3 has 16 amino acids. Germline CDR1 reads SNHLY; CDR2 reads FYNNEI. The CDR3 DNA reads TGTGCCAGCAGTGAATCTGGCCCTTTCGCTAACACTGAAGCTTTCTTT. Translated, it gives CASSESGPFANTEAFF.

This clonotype was counted only a few times. The chain uses TRBV20-1 and TRBJ2-1; D is unresolved. The CDR3 extends over 11 amino acids. Trimming took 8 bases from V and 6 from J, leaving 11 bases between them. Germline CDR1 is DFQATT and CDR2 is SNEGSKA (reference sequence). The CDR3 coding sequence is TGCAGTACCAGAAGGCCCAATGAGCAGTTCTTC. Protein: CSTRRPNEQFF.

The chain is built from TRBV3-1 and TRBJ1-2; possible D gene TRBD1, 5 bases. Germline CDR1 reads LGHDT; CDR2 reads YNNKEL (reference sequence). Trimming cost V 6 bases and J 4 bases, with 24 bases left between them. The CDR3 has 17 amino acids. CDR3 protein: CASSKQALVGPGYGYTF. In nucleotides, the CDR3 is TGTGCCAGCAGTAAACAGGCGTTGGTGGGGCCGGGCTATGGCTACACCTTC.

The rearrangement links TRBV3-1 to TRBJ1-2; no clear D gene. The CDR3 has 14 amino acids. The germline V gene encodes CDR1 LGHDT and CDR2 YNNKEL (reference sequence). The V gene lost 1 base and the J gene lost 4 bases, with 10 bases spanning the gap. The CDR3 DNA sequence: TGTGCCAGCAGCCAAGCCCCTGAGGGCTATGGCTACACCTTC. Its protein product is CASSQAPEGYGYTF.

This clonotype occurred many times. The J gene is TRBJ2-5, the V gene TRBV28, with D unresolved. The CDR3 spans 13 residues. Germline CDR1 is MDHEN and CDR2 is SYDVKM. V lost 8 bases and J 2 bases, leaving 12 bases between the germline ends. The CDR3 is CASVAAGQETQYF. In DNA form, the CDR3 reads TGTGCCAGCGTAGCAGCAGGACAAGAGACCCAGTACTTC.

This clonotype showed up just a few times. This chain's CDR3 is CASSALPQETQYF. As DNA, the CDR3 is TGTGCCAGCAGCGCCCTTCCCCAAGAGACCCAGTACTTC. The chain links TRBV9 to TRBJ2-5; no reliable D call. The CDR3 length is 13 residues. Trimming removed 3 bases at V and 1 base at J, with 7 bases between. Germline CDR1 is SGDLS and CDR2 is YYNGEE.

The chain is built from TRBV5-1 and TRBJ2-4, with D possibly being TRBD2 (6 bases). The CDR3 consists of 16 residues. Trimming took 0 bases from V and 0 from J, leaving 10 bases between them. Germline values: CDR1 SGHRS, CDR2 YFSETQ. The CDR3 DNA reads as TGCGCCAGCAGCTTGGTAACGGGGGTAGCCAAAAACATTCAGTACTTC. Its translation: CASSLVTGVAKNIQYF. Using reference TRBV5-1 and TRBJ2-4 for the parts outside the CDR3, the full variable domain is KAGVTQTPRYLIKTRGQQVTLSCSPISGHRSVSWYQQTPGQGLQFLFEYFSETQRNKGNFPGRFSGRQFSNSRSEMNVSTLELGDSALYLCASSLVTGVAKNIQYFGAGTRLSVL.

The CDR3, as DNA: TGTGCCAGCACCAATCTGGGGACTAGCGGGCGTTACAATGAGCAGTACTTC. Translation: CASTNLGTSGRYNEQYF. The V gene is TRBV3-1, the J gene TRBJ2-1, with 12 nucleotides matching TRBD2. The DNA matches TRBJ2-7 better at its end, which makes the J call doubtful. CDR1 is LGHDT and CDR2 is YNNKEL in the germline V gene (reference sequence). This CDR3 comprises 17 residues.

This clonotype was picked up a small number of times. The chain joins TRBV6-6 to TRBJ2-1; 7 bases fit TRBD1. J gave up 10 bases and V 2 bases, and 14 bases lay outside the gene matches. Germline V gene sequence: CDR1 MNHNY, CDR2 SVGAGI (reference sequence). The CDR3 is 16 residues long. This CDR3 reads CASSYRNRGSSYEQFF. In DNA form, the CDR3 reads TGTGCCAGCAGTTACCGAAACAGGGGCAGCTCCTACGAGCAGTTCTTC.

The chain carries TRBV28 and TRBJ2-4, with TRBD1 matching over 8 bases. Germline CDR1 and CDR2: MDHEN and SYDVKM. With 8 bases clipped from V and 3 bases from J, the junction kept 9 bases outside the gene matches. The CDR3 is 15 residues long. CDR3 bases: TGTGCCAGCGGGTCGGCCGGGACAGGCAAAAACATTCAGTACTTC. It specifies CASGSAGTGKNIQYF.

This clonotype was counted many times. This chain uses TRBV20-1 with TRBJ1-2; D gene uncertain. CDR1 is DFQATT and CDR2 is SNEGSKA in the germline V gene (reference sequence). Deletions cut 3 bases from V and 7 bases from J, with 15 bases between. The CDR3 runs 13 residues. Written as DNA, the CDR3 is TGCAGTGCTAGCTCTTCGGGGATGAGTGGCTACACCTTC. This gives the protein CSASSSGMSGYTF.

This clonotype was observed a few times. This rearrangement joins TRBV7-6 to TRBJ2-1; D is perhaps TRBD2 (6 bases). From germline, CDR1 is SGHVS and CDR2 FNYEAQ. The CDR3 is made up of 16 amino acids. Trimming stripped 4 bases from V and 3 bases from J, with 16 bases between. Here the CDR3 reads CASSSKSGPYYNEQFF. Here the CDR3 DNA reads TGTGCCAGCAGCTCCAAGAGCGGGCCATACTACAATGAGCAGTTCTTC.

The gene calls are TRBV25-1 and TRBJ2-4; no firm D call. Germline CDR1 MGHDK, CDR2 SYGVNS. The CDR3 runs to 12 residues. V was pared by 2 bases and J by 9 bases, with 8 bases between. The CDR3 sequence is CASSEPPPIQYF. CDR3 DNA sequence: TGTGCCAGCAGTGAACCCCCCCCCATTCAGTACTTC.

The J gene is TRBJ2-7, the V gene TRBV27; 7 bases line up with TRBD1. The CDR3 totals 13 residues. Germline CDR1 and CDR2: MNHEY and SMNVEV (reference sequence). Trimming at V came to 5 bases and at J to 4 bases, leaving 5 bases not matched to a gene. The CDR3 here is CASSKPGQYEQYF. Written as DNA, the CDR3 is TGTGCCAGCAGTAAGCCGGGACAGTACGAGCAGTACTTC.

The V gene is TRBV27, the J gene TRBJ2-5; D is ambiguous. This CDR3 spans 17 amino acids. V was clipped by 5 bases and J by 3 bases, with 22 bases between them. The V gene's germline CDR1 is MNHEY and CDR2 SMNVEV (reference sequence). CDR3 coding DNA: TGTGCCAGCAGTCCCCACGTAGGGAATAAGGGTGAAGAGACCCAGTACTTC. Amino acid sequence: CASSPHVGNKGEETQYF.

This clonotype was seen many times. The chain employs TRBV5-1 and TRBJ1-2, with unresolved D. CDR3 size: 13 residues. Trimming removed 2 bases at V and 2 bases at J, with 7 bases between. Germline V gene lookup returns CDR1 SGHRS and CDR2 YFSETQ. This CDR3 reads CASSFEPNYGYTF. DNA for the CDR3: TGCGCCAGCAGCTTTGAACCCAACTATGGCTACACCTTC.

This clonotype appeared a few times. The chain uses TRBV9 and TRBJ2-5; the match to TRBD2 covers 8 bases. Unmatched junction bases numbered 10, after V lost 4 bases and J lost 5 bases. Germline V gene sequence: CDR1 SGDLS, CDR2 YYNGEE. The CDR3 sequence is 15 residues long. The CDR3 sequence is CASSPRGTSRETQYF. The CDR3 region has the DNA TGTGCCAGCAGCCCCCGTGGGACTAGTCGTGAGACCCAGTACTTC.

This clonotype appeared a few times. The gene calls are TRBV7-9 and TRBJ1-1, with TRBD1 matching 7 bases. Germline CDR1 and CDR2: SEHNR and FQNEAQ (reference sequence). V was pared by 5 bases and J by 6 bases, with 9 bases of the junction left unmatched. CDR3 length: 14 amino acids. The CDR3 protein is CASSRDSGRPEAFF. DNA of the CDR3: TGTGCCAGCAGCCGGGACAGTGGCAGGCCTGAAGCTTTCTTT.

This rearrangement joins TRBV5-6 to TRBJ1-6; D is perhaps TRBD1 (6 bases). The V and J ends lost 0 bases and 2 bases respectively, with 9 bases between them. CDR1 is SGHDT and CDR2 is YYEEEE in the germline V gene. The CDR3 sequence is 16 residues long. CDR3 DNA sequence: TGTGCCAGCAGCTTGGCCGGGGGCACCTATAATTCACCCCTCCACTTT. Its translation: CASSLAGGTYNSPLHF.

The V call is TRBV3-1, the J call TRBJ2-1; 9 bases are a match to TRBD2. Trimming took 4 bases from V and 0 from J; bases not matched to a gene: 13. In germline, CDR1 is LGHDT, CDR2 YNNKEL (reference sequence). This CDR3 has 19 residues. The CDR3 sequence is CASSRSGGRAARSYNEQFF. The CDR3 DNA reads as TGTGCCAGCAGCCGTAGTGGCGGGAGGGCCGCGCGCTCCTACAATGAGCAGTTCTTC.

As to this clonotype: One base away lies a much larger clone, so this may be a sequencing read error. The chain is built from TRBV4-1 and TRBJ2-1, with D unclear. The DNA matches TRBJ2-7 better at its end, which makes the J call doubtful. Germline CDR1 is MGHRA and CDR2 is YSYEKL. The CDR3 extends over 14 amino acids. Here the CDR3 reads CASKRPGVYNEQYF. The CDR3 DNA sequence: TGCGCCAGCAAACGCCCTGGGGTTTACAATGAGCAGTACTTC.

This clonotype has just a few counts. The rearrangement links TRBV29-1 to TRBJ1-1; maybe TRBD1 (5 bases). V was trimmed by 5 bases and J by 7 bases, leaving 14 bases between them. The CDR3 has 12 residues. Germline CDR1 SQVTM, CDR2 ANQGSEA. CDR3 sequence: CSVRTQRGEAFF. In DNA, the CDR3 is TGCAGCGTTCGGACCCAGAGGGGTGAAGCTTTCTTT.

This chain connects TRBV20-1 to TRBJ1-6, with unresolved D. Between the trimmed V and J ends, which lost 3 bases and 2 bases, there was a span of 8 bases. Germline loops: CDR1 DFQATT, CDR2 SNEGSKA (reference sequence). CDR3 size: 14 residues. As DNA, the CDR3 is TGCAGTGCTAGCGACCGGGCCTATAATTCACCCCTCCACTTT. Its translation is CSASDRAYNSPLHF.

This clonotype appeared many times. The rearrangement joins TRBV4-2 to TRBJ2-7; D gene ambiguous. The length of the CDR3 is 14 residues. The germline gives CDR1 LGHNA, CDR2 YNFKEQ. The ends were cut back, 1 base at V and 2 bases at J, with 9 bases in the middle. The CDR3 DNA follows: TGTGCCAGCAGCCAAGGAATAAATACCTACGAGCAGTACTTC. It codes for CASSQGINTYEQYF.

This clonotype has more than one count but fewer than ten. The chain has TRBV7-8 and TRBJ1-2, with D uncertain. CDR1 and CDR2 from the germline V gene are SGHVS and FQNEAQ. Trimming stripped 5 bases from V and 0 bases from J, with 10 bases between. This CDR3 has 14 amino acids. CDR3 coding DNA: TGTGCCAGCAGCGGCCTGGGTACTAACTATGGCTACACCTTC. Translation gives CASSGLGTNYGYTF.

The V call is TRBV6-6, the J call TRBJ2-5; tentatively, D is TRBD1 or TRBD2 (7 bases each). The germline gives CDR1 MNHNY, CDR2 SVGAGI (reference sequence). The CDR3 has 14 amino acids. V lost 8 bases to trimming and J lost 5 bases, with 18 bases between them. DNA of the CDR3: TGTGCCAGCGGTCCCCAGGGGGGAGGGGAGACCCAGTACTTC. Its protein product is CASGPQGGGETQYF.